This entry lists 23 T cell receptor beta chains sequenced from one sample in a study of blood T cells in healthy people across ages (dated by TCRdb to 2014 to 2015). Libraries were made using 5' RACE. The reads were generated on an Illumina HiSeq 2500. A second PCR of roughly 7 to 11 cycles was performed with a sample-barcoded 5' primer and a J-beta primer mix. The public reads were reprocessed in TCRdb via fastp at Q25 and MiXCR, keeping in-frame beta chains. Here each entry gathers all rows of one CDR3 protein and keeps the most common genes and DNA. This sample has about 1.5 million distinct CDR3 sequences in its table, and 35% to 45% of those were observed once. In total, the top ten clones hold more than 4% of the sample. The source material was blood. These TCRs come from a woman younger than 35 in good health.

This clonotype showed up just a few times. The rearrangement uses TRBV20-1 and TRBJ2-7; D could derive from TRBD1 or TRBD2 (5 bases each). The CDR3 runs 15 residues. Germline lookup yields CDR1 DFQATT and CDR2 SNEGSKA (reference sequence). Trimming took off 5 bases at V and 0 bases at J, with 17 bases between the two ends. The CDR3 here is CSASGTFLGSYEQYF. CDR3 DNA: TGCAGTGCTTCGGGGACCTTTCTGGGCTCCTACGAGCAGTACTTC.

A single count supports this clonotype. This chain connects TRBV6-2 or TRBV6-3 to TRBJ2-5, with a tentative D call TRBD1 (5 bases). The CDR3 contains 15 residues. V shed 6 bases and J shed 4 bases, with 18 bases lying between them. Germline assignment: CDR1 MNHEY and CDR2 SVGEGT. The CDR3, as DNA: TGTGCCAGCAGACACGCTCAGGGTCCCCTAGAGACCCAGTACTTC. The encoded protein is CASRHAQGPLETQYF.

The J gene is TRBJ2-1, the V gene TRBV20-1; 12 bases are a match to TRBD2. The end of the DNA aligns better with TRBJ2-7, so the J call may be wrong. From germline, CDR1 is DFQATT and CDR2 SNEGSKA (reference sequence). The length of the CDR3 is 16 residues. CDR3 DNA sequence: TGCAGTGCTAGATCTAGCGGGGGGGCCTCCTACAATGAGCAGTACTTC. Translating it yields CSARSSGGASYNEQYF.

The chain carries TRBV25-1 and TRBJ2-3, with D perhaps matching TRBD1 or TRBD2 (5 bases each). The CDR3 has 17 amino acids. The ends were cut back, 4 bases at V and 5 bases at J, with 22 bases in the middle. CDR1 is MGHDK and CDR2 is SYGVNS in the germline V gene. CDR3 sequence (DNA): TGTGCCAGCAGTGGGGGCCGGGACGTTGGTGGGTTAGATACGCAGTATTTT. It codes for CASSGGRDVGGLDTQYF.

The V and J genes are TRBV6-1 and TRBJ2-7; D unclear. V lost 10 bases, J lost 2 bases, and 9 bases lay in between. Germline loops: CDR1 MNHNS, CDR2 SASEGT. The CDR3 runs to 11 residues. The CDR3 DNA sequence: TGTGCCACCCTTGTTCCCTACGAGCAGTACTTC. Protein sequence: CATLVPYEQYF.

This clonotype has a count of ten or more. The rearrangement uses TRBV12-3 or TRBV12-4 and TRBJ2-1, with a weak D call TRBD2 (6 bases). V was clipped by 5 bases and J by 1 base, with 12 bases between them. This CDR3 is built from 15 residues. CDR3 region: CASSPVGGSYNEQFF. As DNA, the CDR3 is TGTGCCAGCAGTCCTGTCGGGGGTTCCTACAATGAGCAGTTCTTC.

The CDR3 reads CASSQRQETQYF. The CDR3 DNA reads as TGTGCCAGCAGCCAGCGCCAAGAGACCCAGTACTTC. This chain joins TRBV3-1 and TRBJ2-5; D is ambiguous. This CDR3 has 12 amino acids. V gave up 3 bases and J gave up 1 base, with 3 bases separating them. CDR1 is LGHDT, CDR2 YNNKEL, per germline (reference sequence).

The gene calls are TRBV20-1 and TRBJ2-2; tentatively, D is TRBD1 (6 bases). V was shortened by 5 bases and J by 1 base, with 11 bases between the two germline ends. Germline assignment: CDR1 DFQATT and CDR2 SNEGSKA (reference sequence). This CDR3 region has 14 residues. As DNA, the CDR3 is TGCAGTGCTCCGCGACAGGAGAACACCGGGGAGCTGTTTTTT. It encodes CSAPRQENTGELFF.

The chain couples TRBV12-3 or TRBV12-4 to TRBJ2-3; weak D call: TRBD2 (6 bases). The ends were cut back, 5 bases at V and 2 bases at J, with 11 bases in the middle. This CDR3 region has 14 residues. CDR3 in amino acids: CASSGTLPTDTQYF. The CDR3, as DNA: TGTGCCAGCAGTGGGACTCTCCCCACAGATACGCAGTATTTT.

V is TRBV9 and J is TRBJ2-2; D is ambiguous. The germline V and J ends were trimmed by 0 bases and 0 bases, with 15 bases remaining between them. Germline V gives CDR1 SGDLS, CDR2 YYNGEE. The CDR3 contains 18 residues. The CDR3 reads CASSVDALPHSNTGELFF. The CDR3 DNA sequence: TGTGCCAGCAGCGTAGATGCCCTGCCACACTCGAACACCGGGGAGCTGTTTTTT.

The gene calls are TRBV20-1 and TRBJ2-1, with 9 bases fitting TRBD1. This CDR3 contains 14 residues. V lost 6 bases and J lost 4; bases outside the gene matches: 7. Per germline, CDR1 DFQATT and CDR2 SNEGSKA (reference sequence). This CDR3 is CSAQFGTGYNEQFF. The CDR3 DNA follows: TGCAGTGCCCAATTTGGGACAGGGTACAATGAGCAGTTCTTC.

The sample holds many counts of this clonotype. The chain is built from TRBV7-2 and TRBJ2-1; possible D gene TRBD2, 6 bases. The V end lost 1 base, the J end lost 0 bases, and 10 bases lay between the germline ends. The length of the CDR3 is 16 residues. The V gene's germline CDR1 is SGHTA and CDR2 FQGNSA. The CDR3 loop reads CASSLVSGASYNEQFF. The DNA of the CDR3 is TGTGCCAGCAGCTTAGTTAGCGGAGCCTCCTACAATGAGCAGTTCTTC.

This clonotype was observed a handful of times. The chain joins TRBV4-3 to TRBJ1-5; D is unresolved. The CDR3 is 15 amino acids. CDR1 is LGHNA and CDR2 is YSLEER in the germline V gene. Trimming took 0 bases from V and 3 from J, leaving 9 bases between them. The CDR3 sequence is CASSQDWADNQPQHF. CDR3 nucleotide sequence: TGCGCCAGCAGCCAAGATTGGGCGGACAATCAGCCCCAGCATTTT.

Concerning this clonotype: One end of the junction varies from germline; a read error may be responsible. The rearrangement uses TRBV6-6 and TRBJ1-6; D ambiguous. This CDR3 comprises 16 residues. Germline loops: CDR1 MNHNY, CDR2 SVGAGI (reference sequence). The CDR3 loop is CASTPYDPSYNSPPHF. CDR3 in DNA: TGTGCCAGCACTCCATACGACCCCTCCTATAATTCACCCCCCCACTTT.

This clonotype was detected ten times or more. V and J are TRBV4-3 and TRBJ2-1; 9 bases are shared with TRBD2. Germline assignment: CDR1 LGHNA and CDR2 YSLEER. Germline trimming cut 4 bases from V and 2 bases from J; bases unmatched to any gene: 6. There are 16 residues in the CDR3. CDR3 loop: CASSRPTSGAYNEQFF. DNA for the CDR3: TGCGCCAGCAGCCGCCCGACTAGCGGAGCCTACAATGAGCAGTTCTTC.

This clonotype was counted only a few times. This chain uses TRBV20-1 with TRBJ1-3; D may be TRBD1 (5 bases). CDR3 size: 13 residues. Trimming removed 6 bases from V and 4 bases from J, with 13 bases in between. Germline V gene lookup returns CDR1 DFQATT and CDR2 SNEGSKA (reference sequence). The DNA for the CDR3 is TGCAGTGCCTACGAAGGGACCGGAAACACCATATATTTT. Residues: CSAYEGTGNTIYF.

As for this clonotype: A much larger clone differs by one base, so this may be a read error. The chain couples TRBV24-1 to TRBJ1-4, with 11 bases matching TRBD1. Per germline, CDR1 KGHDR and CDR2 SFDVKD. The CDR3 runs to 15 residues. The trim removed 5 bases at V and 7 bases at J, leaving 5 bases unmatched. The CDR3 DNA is TGTGCCACCAGTGTCCCCGGGACAGGGGGTGAAAAACTGTTTTTT. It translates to CATSVPGTGGEKLFF.

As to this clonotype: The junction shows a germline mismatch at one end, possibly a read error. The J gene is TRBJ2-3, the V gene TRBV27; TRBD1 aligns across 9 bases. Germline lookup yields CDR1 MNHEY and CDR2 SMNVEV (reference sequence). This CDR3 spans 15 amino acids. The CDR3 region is CAGSRDRERKDTQYF. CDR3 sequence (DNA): TGTGCCGGCAGTCGGGACAGGGAGAGGAAAGATACGCAGTATTTT.

The chain's CDR3 is CSARRPGGNTEAFF. As DNA, the CDR3 is TGCAGTGCTAGGAGACCAGGTGGGAACACTGAAGCTTTCTTT. The rearrangement uses TRBV20-1 and TRBJ1-1; no clear D gene. V lost 3 bases to trimming and J lost 1 base, with 12 bases between them. Germline CDR1 reads DFQATT; CDR2 reads SNEGSKA (reference sequence). The CDR3 is 14 residues long.

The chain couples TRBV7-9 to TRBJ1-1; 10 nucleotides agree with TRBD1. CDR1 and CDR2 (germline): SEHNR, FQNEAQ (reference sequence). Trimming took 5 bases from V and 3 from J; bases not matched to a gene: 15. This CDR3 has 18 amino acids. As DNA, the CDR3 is TGTGCCAGCAGCCTTCAGAGGGGACAGGGGTTTCAGGACACTGAAGCTTTCTTT. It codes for CASSLQRGQGFQDTEAFF. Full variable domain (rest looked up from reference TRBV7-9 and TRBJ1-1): DTGVSQNPRHKITKRGQNVTFRCDPISEHNRLYWYRQTLGQGPEFLTYFQNEAQLEKSRLLSDRFSAERPKGSFSTLEIQRTEQGDSAMYLCASSLQRGQGFQDTEAFFGQGTRLTVV.

The CDR3 DNA reads TGTGCCAGCAGTCCACTACTAGGACAGGGAAATGAAAAACTGTTTTTT. It is translated as CASSPLLGQGNEKLFF. The chain is built from TRBV2 and TRBJ1-4; 8 nucleotides match TRBD1. Germline CDR1 SNHLY, CDR2 FYNNEI. Trimming took 5 bases from V and 5 from J; bases not matched to a gene: 10. The CDR3 is 16 residues long.

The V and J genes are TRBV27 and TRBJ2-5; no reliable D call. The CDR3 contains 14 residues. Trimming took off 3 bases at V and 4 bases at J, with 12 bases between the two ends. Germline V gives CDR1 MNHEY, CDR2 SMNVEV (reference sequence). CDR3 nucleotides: TGTGCCAGCAGTTTCGGGCGCGTGGCAGAGACCCAGTACTTC. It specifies CASSFGRVAETQYF.

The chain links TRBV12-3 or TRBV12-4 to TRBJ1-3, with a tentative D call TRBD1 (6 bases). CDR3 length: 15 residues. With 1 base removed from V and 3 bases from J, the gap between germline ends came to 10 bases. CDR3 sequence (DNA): TGTGCCAGCAGTTTAGGGGGGGCGGTTGGAAACACCATATATTTT. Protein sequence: CASSLGGAVGNTIYF.